These T cell receptor beta chains were read from a single sample in a study of chemoradiotherapy in HPV16-positive cancers. Here immunoSEQ multiplex PCR was the method, and the copy in TCRdb shows in-frame clones only, minus some. This table has about 20,000 clones, 84% appearing once. Sample: blood, taken from a patient who underwent chemoradiotherapy. The receptors were gathered from a human donor with HPV-associated anogenital cancer. The CDR3 runs from the conserved cysteine through the conserved F or W. Fields, in order: D gene, J gene, CDR3 length, clone size, V gene, CDR3 DNA, CDR3 protein. A D gene is named only where the DNA matches it firmly. Size tells how often a clone was seen (once, few, many) or the class of an expanded clone, and some rows leave it out.

>TRBD1|TRBJ2-3|16|NA|TRBV18
TGTGCCAGCTCACCACCCGGCTCAGGGGGATCAAGTACGCAGTATTTT
CASSPPGSGGSSTQYF
>NA|TRBJ1-1|13|few|TRBV7-8
TGTGCCAGCAGCGATTCGACAGGTATTCATGCTTTCTTT
CASSDSTGIHAFF
>NA|TRBJ1-4|16|NA|TRBV25-1
TGTGCCAGCAGTGACAGGGAAAGTACAACTAATGAAAAACTGTTTTTT
CASSDRESTTNEKLFF
>NA|TRBJ2-5|13|NA|TRBV6-1
TGTGCCAGCAGTGTCGGGGTGGGAGAGACCCAGTACTTC
CASSVGVGETQYF
>TRBD1|TRBJ2-5|16|NA|TRBV7-8
TGTGCCAGCAGCTGGCCGGGACAGGGGTTGTCTGGGACCCAGTACTTC
CASSWPGQGLSGTQYF
>NA|TRBJ1-6|14|NA|TRBV19
TGTGCCAGTAGTATCGGGGCATATAATTCACCCCTCCACTTT
CASSIGAYNSPLHF
>NA|TRBJ2-1|16|NA|TRBV5-4
TGTGCCAGCAGCTTTGCAGCGGGGACATCCTACAATGAGCAGTTCTTC
CASSFAAGTSYNEQFF
>TRBD1|TRBJ2-1|16|NA|TRBV7-6
TGTGCCAGCAGCCAAACTTACCCGGGACAGGGATATGAGCAGTTCTTC
CASSQTYPGQGYEQFF
>NA|TRBJ2-3|13|NA|TRBV19
TGTGCCAGTAGCGGGGCTCTCACAGATACGCAGTATTTT
CASSGALTDTQYF
>NA|TRBJ1-5|14|NA|TRBV7-8
TGTGCCAGCAGCTTTCAGCGTCCCAATCAGCCCCAGCATTTT
CASSFQRPNQPQHF
>NA|TRBJ1-1|14|NA|TRBV6-1
TGTGCCAGCAGTGAAGCGCTTCAGGACTCCGATGCTTTCTTT
CASSEALQDSDAFF
>TRBD1|TRBJ1-1|15|once|TRBV5-1
TGCGCCAGCAGCCTGGGACAGTATACAATATTTGAAGCTTTCTTT
CASSLGQYTIFEAFF
>NA|TRBJ1-4|15|NA|TRBV7-9
TGTGCCAGCAGAGCAGAGATTTCGACTAATGAAAAACTGTTTTTT
CASRAEISTNEKLFF
>TRBD1|TRBJ2-3|17|NA|TRBV11-2
TGTGCCAGCAGCTTAACAGGGACAGGGCTAAGCACAGATACGCAGTATTTT
CASSLTGTGLSTDTQYF
>TRBD1|TRBJ1-4|14|few|TRBV5-8
TGTGCCAGCAGCTCCCGGGACAGCAATGAAAAACTGTTTTTT
CASSSRDSNEKLFF
>NA|TRBJ1-3|15|NA|TRBV27
TGTGCCAGCAGCCCCCGGTGGGGTGGAGGAAACACCATATATTTT
CASSPRWGGGNTIYF
>TRBD1|TRBJ2-7|15|NA|TRBV7-9
TGTGCCAGCAGCCCCCAGACAGGGGGCTTGAACGAGCAGTACTTC
CASSPQTGGLNEQYF
>NA|TRBJ1-4|10|NA|TRBV11-3
TGTGCCAGCAGCTTAAGGAAACTGTTTTTT
CASSLRKLFF
>NA|TRBJ1-6|16|NA|TRBV19
TGTGCCAGTAGTATGGACACCAGCTCCTATAATTCACCCCTCCACTTT
CASSMDTSSYNSPLHF
>TRBD1|TRBJ2-1|16|NA|TRBV5-5
TGTGCCAGCAGCTTGGCTTGGACAGGGATAGGCGATGAGCAGTTCTTC
CASSLAWTGIGDEQFF
>NA|TRBJ1-6|15|NA|TRBV5-1
TGCGCCAGCAGCTTGTCCGACAGGATTAATTCACCCCTCCACTTT
CASSLSDRINSPLHF
>TRBD2|TRBJ2-3|17|NA|TRBV28
TGTGCCAGCATGGAAGCTAGCGGGGGGGGAAGCACAGATACGCAGTATTTT
CASMEASGGGSTDTQYF
>NA|TRBJ2-7|13|NA|TRBV10-3
TGTGCCATCAGTGAGTCCATTACCTACGAGCAGTACTTC
CAISESITYEQYF
>NA|TRBJ1-1|15|once|TRBV11-3
TGTGCCAGCAGCTTAGGGCAGGGCGAGAACACTGAAGCTTTCTTT
CASSLGQGENTEAFF
>TRBD1|TRBJ2-5|15|NA|TRBV6-1
TGTGCCAGCAAAGTCGCCAGGGGGCTCCAAGAGACCCAGTACTTC
CASKVARGLQETQYF
>NA|TRBJ1-1|14|NA|TRBV7-6
TGTGCCAGCAGCTTAGATAGGGGCAGCACTGAAGCTTTCTTT
CASSLDRGSTEAFF
>NA|TRBJ2-7|14|once|TRBV18
TGTGCCAGCTCCCCACCCCGGGCCTACGAGGAGCAGTACTTC
CASSPPRAYEEQYF
>NA|TRBJ1-1|15|few|TRBV27
TGTGCCAGCAGTTTGAACCGGGACAACATAGGGGGGGCTTTCTTT
CASSLNRDNIGGAFF
>TRBD2|TRBJ2-3|15|NA|TRBV7-2
TGTGCCAGCAGCTTAATGGGGGGGGGAGCAGATACGCAGTATTTT
CASSLMGGGADTQYF
>TRBD1|TRBJ1-2|17|NA|TRBV19
TGTGCCAGTAGTATCACCTTCTCGACAGGGTCCTACTATGGCTACACCTTC
CASSITFSTGSYYGYTF
>TRBD1|TRBJ1-2|16|NA|TRBV27
TGTGCCAGCAGTTTTTATACCGGGACAGCCCACTATGGCTACACCTTC
CASSFYTGTAHYGYTF
>NA|TRBJ2-7|15|NA|TRBV30
TGTGCCTGGAGTGTATCGTCAGGTCCCTCCTACGAGCAGTACTTC
CAWSVSSGPSYEQYF
>NA|TRBJ1-1|14|NA|TRBV5-1
TGCGCCAGCAGCTTGGTTGGATCGGTCGCTGAAGCTTTCTTT
CASSLVGSVAEAFF
>NA|TRBJ2-3|15|NA|TRBV6-1
TGTGCCAGCAGTGAGATCGGGTTAGCGACAGATACGCAGTATTTT
CASSEIGLATDTQYF
>TRBD2|TRBJ2-1|16|once|TRBV7-6
TGTGCCAGCAGCTTAGAGGCCAGCGGGGGGTTTAATGAGCAGTTCTTC
CASSLEASGGFNEQFF
>TRBD1|TRBJ2-4|16|NA|TRBV28
TGTGCCAGCGGGTCGGGGGGTGGGACAGGGAAAAACATTCAGTACTTC
CASGSGGGTGKNIQYF
>TRBD1|TRBJ1-6|15|NA|TRBV6-5
TGTGCCAGCAGTTACTACAGGGGGGGTGTTTCACCCCTCCACTTT
CASSYYRGGVSPLHF
>NA|TRBJ1-5|16|NA|TRBV28
TGTGCCAGCAAATTATTGTTGGCACTTAGCAATCAGCCCCAGCATTTT
CASKLLLALSNQPQHF
>NA|TRBJ2-2|13|NA|TRBV7-9
TGTGCCAGCAGCTCGCTAGCGCGGAAGGAGCTGTTTTTT
CASSSLARKELFF
>NA|TRBJ1-5|15|NA|TRBV11-2
TGTGCCAGCAGCTTAGATCCTTCAGGCAATCAGCCCCAGCATTTT
CASSLDPSGNQPQHF
>NA|TRBJ1-1|12|NA|TRBV4-1
TGCGCCAGCAGGGACCTTAACACTGAAGCTTTCTTT
CASRDLNTEAFF
>NA|TRBJ2-3|15|NA|TRBV19
TGTGCCAGTAGTATCTCGCTAGACGCCACAGATACGCAGTATTTT
CASSISLDATDTQYF
>NA|TRBJ1-1|14|NA|TRBV18
TGTGCCAGCTCACCAAACGATCAGGGTCTTGAAGCTTTCTTT
CASSPNDQGLEAFF
>TRBD1|TRBJ1-4|11|NA|TRBV29-1
TGCAGCGTCGACAGGGTCGGAAAACTGTTTTTT
CSVDRVGKLFF
>TRBD1|TRBJ1-1|16|NA|TRBV27
TGTGCCAGCAGTCCATGGACAGGGGGCGGGAGCACTGAAGCTTTCTTT
CASSPWTGGGSTEAFF
>TRBD1|TRBJ1-1|15|once|TRBV6-5
TGTGCCAGCAGTTATCGAGGGGGCCCCTCTATCGAAGCTTTCTTT
CASSYRGGPSIEAFF
>TRBD1|TRBJ2-2|13|NA|TRBV29-1
TGCAGCGTTGGCGACAGGGACCCCGGGGAGCTGTTTTTT
CSVGDRDPGELFF
>NA|TRBJ1-2|12|medium-sized|TRBV5-1
TGCGCCAGCAGCTTGGAACTTGGGGACTTAGCTTTC
CASSLELGDLAF
>NA|TRBJ1-1|14|NA|TRBV7-7
TGTGCTAGCAGCGCCCTGGGGGTGGAGGCTGAAGCTTTCTTT
CASSALGVEAEAFF
>NA|TRBJ1-1|14|NA|TRBV5-1
TGCGCCAGCAGCCTACAGGGAGGGAAGACTGAAGCTTTCTTT
CASSLQGGKTEAFF
>NA|TRBJ1-5|13|NA|TRBV27
TGTGCCAGCAGTTTAGGAGGCACACGGCCCCAGCATTTT
CASSLGGTRPQHF
>NA|TRBJ2-7|12|NA|TRBV29-1
TGCAGCGTTGGGGTAGGGACCTACGAGCAGTACTTC
CSVGVGTYEQYF
>NA|TRBJ1-1|17|NA|TRBV27
TGTGCCAGCAGTACAGACCCGGGACGGCCACTGAACACTGAAGCTTTCTTT
CASSTDPGRPLNTEAFF
>TRBD2|TRBJ2-3|15|few|TRBV6-5
TGTGCCAGCAGCCACCTAGCGGGGGGCGCAGATACGCAGTATTTT
CASSHLAGGADTQYF